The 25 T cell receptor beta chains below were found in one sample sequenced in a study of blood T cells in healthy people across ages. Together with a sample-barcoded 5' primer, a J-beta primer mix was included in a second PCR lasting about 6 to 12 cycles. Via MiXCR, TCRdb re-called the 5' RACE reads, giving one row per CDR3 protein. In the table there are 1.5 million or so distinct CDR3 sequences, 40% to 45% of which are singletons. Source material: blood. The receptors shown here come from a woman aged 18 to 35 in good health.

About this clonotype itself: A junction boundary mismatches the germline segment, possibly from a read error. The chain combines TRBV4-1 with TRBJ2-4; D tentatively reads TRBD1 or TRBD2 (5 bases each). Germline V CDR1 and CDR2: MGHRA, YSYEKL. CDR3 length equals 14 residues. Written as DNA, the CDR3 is TGCGCCAGCAGCCACATGCCCGATAGGGACGAGCAGTGCTTC. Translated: CASSHMPDRDEQCF.

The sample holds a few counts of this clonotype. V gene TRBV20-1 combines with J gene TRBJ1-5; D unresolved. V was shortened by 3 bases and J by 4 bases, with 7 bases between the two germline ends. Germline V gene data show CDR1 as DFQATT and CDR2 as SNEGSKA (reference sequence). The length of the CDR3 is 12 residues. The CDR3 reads CSARSGNQPQHF. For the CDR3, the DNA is TGCAGTGCTAGGAGTGGTAATCAGCCCCAGCATTTT.

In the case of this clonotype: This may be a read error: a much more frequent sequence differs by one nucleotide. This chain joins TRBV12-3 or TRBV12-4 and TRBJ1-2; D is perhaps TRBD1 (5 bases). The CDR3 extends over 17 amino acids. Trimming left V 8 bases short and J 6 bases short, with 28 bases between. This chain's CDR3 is CASGSLSGRDQRDGYTF. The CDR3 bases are TGTGCCAGCGGTTCCCTATCCGGACGGGACCAAAGGGATGGCTACACCTTC.

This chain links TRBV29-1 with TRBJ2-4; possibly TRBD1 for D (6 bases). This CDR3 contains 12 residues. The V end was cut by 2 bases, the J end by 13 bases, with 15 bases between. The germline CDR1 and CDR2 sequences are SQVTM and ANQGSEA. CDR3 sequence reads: CSVEKGVGKQYF. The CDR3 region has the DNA TGCAGCGTTGAAAAGGGGGTGGGGAAGCAGTACTTC.

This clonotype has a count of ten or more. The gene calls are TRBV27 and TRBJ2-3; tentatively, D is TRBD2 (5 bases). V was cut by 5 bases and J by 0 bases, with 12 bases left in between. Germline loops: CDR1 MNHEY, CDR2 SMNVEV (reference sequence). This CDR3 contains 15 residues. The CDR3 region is CASSPELESTDTQYF. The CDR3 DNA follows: TGTGCCAGCAGTCCAGAACTAGAAAGCACAGATACGCAGTATTTT.

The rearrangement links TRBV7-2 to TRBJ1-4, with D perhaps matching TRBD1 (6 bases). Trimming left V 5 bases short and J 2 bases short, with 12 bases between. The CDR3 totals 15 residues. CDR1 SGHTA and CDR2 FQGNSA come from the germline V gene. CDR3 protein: CASSDRGRTNEKLFF. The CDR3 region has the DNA TGTGCCAGCAGCGATCGGGGGCGGACTAATGAAAAACTGTTTTTT.

This CDR3 reads CASSPGNHGYTF. As DNA, the CDR3 is TGTGCCAGCAGCCCAGGAAATCATGGCTACACCTTC. This rearrangement joins TRBV12-3 or TRBV12-4 to TRBJ1-2; D unresolved. V was clipped by 6 bases and J by 6 bases, with 11 bases between them. There are 12 residues in the CDR3.

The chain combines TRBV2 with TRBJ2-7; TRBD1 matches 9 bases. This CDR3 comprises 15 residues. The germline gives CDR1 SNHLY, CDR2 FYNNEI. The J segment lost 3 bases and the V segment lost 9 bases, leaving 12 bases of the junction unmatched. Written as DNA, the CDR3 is TGTGCCAGTTTCTCCCCGGGACAGGGTTTCTACGAGCAGTACTTC. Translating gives CASFSPGQGFYEQYF.

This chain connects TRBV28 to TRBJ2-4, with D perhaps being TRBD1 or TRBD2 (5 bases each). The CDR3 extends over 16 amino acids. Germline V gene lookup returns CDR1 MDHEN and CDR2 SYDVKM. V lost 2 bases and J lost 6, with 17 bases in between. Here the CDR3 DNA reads TGTGCCAGCAGTTTAAGCCAGGGTAGTGCGGGAAACATTCAGTACTTC. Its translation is CASSLSQGSAGNIQYF.

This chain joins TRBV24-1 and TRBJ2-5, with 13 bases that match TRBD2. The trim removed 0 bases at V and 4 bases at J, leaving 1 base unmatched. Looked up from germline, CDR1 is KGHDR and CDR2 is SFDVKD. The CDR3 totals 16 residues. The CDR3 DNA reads TGTGCCACCAGTGATTTGGGACTAGCGGGAGTAGAGACCCAGTACTTC. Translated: CATSDLGLAGVETQYF.

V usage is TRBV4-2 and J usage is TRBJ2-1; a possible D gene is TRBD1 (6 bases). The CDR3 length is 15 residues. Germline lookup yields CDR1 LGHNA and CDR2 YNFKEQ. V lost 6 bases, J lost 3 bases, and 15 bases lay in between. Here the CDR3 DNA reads TGTGCCAGCAGGCGCAGTCAGGGGAACTACAATGAGCAGTTCTTC. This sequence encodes CASRRSQGNYNEQFF.

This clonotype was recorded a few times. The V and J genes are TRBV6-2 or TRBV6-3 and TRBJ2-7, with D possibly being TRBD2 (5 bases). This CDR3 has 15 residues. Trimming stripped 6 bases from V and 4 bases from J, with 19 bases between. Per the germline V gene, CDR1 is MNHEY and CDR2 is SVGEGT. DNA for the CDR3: TGTGCCAGCAGATCAAGACTACCTCAAGGGTACGAGCAGTACTTC. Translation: CASRSRLPQGYEQYF.

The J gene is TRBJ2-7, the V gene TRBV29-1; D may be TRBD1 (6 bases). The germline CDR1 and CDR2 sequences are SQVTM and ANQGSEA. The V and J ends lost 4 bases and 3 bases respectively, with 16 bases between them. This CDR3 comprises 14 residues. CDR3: CSVVRDIFLYEQYF. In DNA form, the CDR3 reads TGCAGCGTTGTCCGGGACATATTCCTCTACGAGCAGTACTTC.

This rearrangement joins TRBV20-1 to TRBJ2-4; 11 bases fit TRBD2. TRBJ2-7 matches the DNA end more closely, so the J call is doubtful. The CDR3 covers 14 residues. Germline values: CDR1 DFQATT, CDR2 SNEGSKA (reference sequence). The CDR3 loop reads CSARASGRFYEQYF. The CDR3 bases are TGCAGTGCTAGGGCTAGCGGGAGGTTCTACGAGCAGTACTTC.

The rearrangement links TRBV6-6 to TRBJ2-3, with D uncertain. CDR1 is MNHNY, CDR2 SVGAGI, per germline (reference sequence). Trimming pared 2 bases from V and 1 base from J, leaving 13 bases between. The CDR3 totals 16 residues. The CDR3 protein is CASSYPSGAGTDTQYF. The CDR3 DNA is TGTGCCAGCAGTTACCCCTCTGGCGCGGGCACAGATACGCAGTATTTT.

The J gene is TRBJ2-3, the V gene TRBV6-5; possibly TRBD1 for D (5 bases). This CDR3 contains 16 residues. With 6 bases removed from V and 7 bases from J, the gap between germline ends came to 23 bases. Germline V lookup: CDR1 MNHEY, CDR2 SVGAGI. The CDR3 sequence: CASRLTALAQHYTQYF. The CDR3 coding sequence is TGTGCCAGCAGATTGACAGCACTCGCCCAGCACTATACGCAGTATTTT.

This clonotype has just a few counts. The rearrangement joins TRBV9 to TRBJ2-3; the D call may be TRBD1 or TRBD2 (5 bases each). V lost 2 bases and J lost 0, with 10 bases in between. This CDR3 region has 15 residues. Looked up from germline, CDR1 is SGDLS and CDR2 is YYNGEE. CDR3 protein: CASSVGRSSTDTQYF. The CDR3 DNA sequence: TGTGCCAGCAGCGTGGGACGCTCTAGCACAGATACGCAGTATTTT.

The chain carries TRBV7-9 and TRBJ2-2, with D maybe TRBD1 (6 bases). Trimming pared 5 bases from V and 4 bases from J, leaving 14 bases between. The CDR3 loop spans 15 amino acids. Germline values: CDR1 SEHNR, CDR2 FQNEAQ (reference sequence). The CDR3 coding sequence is TGTGCCAGCAGCCTGAGACAGGAGAGCACCGGGGAGCTGTTTTTT. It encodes CASSLRQESTGELFF.

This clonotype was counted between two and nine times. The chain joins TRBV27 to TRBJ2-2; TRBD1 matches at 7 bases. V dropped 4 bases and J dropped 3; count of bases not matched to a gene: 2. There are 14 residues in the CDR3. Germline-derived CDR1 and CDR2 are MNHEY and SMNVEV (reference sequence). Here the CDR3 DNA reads TGTGCCAGCAGTTATCAGGGGGACACCGGGGAGCTGTTTTTT. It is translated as CASSYQGDTGELFF.

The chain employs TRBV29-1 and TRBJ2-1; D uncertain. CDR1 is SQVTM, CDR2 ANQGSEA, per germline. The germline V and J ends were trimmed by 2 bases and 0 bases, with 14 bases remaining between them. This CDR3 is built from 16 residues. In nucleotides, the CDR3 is TGCAGCGTTGAAAATGAACATGAGAGCTCCTACAATGAGCAGTTCTTC. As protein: CSVENEHESSYNEQFF.

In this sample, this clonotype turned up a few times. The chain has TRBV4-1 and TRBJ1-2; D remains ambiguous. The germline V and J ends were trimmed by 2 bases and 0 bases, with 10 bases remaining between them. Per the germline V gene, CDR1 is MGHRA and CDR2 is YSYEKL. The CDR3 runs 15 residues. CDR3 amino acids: CASSQNLGTNYGYTF. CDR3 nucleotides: TGCGCCAGCAGCCAAAATCTAGGGACTAACTATGGCTACACCTTC.

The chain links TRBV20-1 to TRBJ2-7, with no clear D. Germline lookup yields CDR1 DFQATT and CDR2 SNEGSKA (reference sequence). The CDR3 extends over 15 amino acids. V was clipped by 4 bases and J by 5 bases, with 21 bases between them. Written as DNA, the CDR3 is TGCAGTGCTAACCCCAGACTGACTCCCGACCACGAGCAGTACTTC. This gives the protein CSANPRLTPDHEQYF.

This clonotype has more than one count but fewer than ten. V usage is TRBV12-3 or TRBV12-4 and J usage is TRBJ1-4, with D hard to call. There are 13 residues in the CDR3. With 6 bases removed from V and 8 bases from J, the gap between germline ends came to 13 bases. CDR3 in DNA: TGTGCCAGCAGCCCAACGGTCGGAGAAAAACTGTTTTTT. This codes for CASSPTVGEKLFF.

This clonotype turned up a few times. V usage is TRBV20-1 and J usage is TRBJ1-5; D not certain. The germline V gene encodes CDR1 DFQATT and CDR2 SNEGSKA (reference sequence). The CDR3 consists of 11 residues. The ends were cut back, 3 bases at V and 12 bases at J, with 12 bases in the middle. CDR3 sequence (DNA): TGCAGTGCTAGTTCACGCAGGCGCCAGCATTTT. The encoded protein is CSASSRRRQHF.

The CDR3 here is CASSVAGFSGNTIYF. The CDR3 bases are TGTGCCAGCAGCGTAGCGGGGTTCTCTGGAAACACCATATATTTT. The J gene is TRBJ1-3, the V gene TRBV9; D not certain. The CDR3 is 15 amino acids. Germline CDR1 SGDLS, CDR2 YYNGEE. Trimming stripped 0 bases from V and 0 bases from J, with 7 bases between.